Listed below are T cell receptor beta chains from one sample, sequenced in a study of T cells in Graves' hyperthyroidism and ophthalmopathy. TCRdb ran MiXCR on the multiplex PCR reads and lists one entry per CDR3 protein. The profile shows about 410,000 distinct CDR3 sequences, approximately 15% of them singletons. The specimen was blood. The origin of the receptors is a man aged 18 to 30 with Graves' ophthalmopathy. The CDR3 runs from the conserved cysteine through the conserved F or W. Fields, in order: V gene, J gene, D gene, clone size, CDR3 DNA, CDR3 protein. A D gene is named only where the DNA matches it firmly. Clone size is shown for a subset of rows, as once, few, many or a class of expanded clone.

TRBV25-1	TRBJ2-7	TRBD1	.	TGTGCCAGCAGTCCGGGACAGGGCCGCTCCTACGAGCAGTACTTC	CASSPGQGRSYEQYF
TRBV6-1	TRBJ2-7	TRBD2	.	TGTGCCAGCACCGACGGACTAGCCTACGAGCAGTACTTC	CASTDGLAYEQYF
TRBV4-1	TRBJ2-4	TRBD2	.	TGCGCCAGCAGCGAGCTCGCGGGGGGTGGAAACATTCAGTACTTC	CASSELAGGGNIQYF
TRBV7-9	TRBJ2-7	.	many	TGTGCCAGCAGCTCCGGGGGGCCCGAGCAGTACTTC	CASSSGGPEQYF
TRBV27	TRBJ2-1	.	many	TGTGCCAGCAGGAGGTCCGGTGAGCAGTTCTTC	CASRRSGEQFF
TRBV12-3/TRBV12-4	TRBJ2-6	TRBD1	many	TGTGCCAGCAGTTTAAACCTAGGGACAGGGAGTACTGGCGGGGCCAACGTCCTGACTTTC	CASSLNLGTGSTGGANVLTF
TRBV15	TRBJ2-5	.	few	TGTGCCACCAGGAGGGCCGGGTCCGAGACCCAGTACTTC	CATRRAGSETQYF
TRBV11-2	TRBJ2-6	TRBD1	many	TGTGCCAGCAGCGCTATCGGGACAGGGGCTGGGGCCAACGTCCTGACTTTC	CASSAIGTGAGANVLTF
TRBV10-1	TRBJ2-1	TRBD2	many	TGCGCCAGCAGTGAGTCTGCCGGACTAGCGGGAGATGGGAATGAGCAGTTCTTC	CASSESAGLAGDGNEQFF
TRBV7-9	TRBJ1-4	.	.	TGTGCCAGCAGCTCCTCCGGAGGGGCGGGAAAACTGTTTTTT	CASSSSGGAGKLFF
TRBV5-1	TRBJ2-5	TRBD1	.	TGCGCCAGCAGCTCGGGGACAGGGGGCTCTTTTGAGACCCAGTACTTC	CASSSGTGGSFETQYF
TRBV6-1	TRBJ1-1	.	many	TGTGCCAGCAGTGAATGGAGGGCCCAAAACACTGAAGCTTTCTTT	CASSEWRAQNTEAFF
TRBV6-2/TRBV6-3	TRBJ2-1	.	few	TGTGCCAGCAGTTTTCCGGGACTTCTCTACAATGAGCAGTTCTTC	CASSFPGLLYNEQFF
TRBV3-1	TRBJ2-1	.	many	TGTGCCAGCAGCGGGACGGCCTTGGGTGAGCAGTTCTTC	CASSGTALGEQFF
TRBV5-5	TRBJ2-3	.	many	TGTGCCAGCAGCTTGGGGCAGGTGATGGATACGCAGTATTTT	CASSLGQVMDTQYF
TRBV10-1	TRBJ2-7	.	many	TGCGCCAGCAGTCCGACGGGGGATGGGTACGAGCAGTACTTC	CASSPTGDGYEQYF
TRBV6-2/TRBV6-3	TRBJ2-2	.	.	TGTGCCAGCAGTAGTCTAGCTGGCACCGGGGAGCTGTTTTTT	CASSSLAGTGELFF
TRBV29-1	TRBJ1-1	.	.	TGCAGCGTTGCGGACAGGAACACTGAAGCTTTCTTT	CSVADRNTEAFF
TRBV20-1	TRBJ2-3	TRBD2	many	TGCAGTGCCCAAAAACTAGCGGAGAACACAGATACGCAGTATTTT	CSAQKLAENTDTQYF
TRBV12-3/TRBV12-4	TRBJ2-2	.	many	TGTGCCAGCAGTTTGGAGCTCTTCGTCACCGGGGAGCTGTTTTTT	CASSLELFVTGELFF
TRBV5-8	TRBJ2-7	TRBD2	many	TGTGCCAGCAGCCGCCGGGAGGGGGGTTCCTACGAGCAGTACTTC	CASSRREGGSYEQYF
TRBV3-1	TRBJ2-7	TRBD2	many	TGTGCCAGCAGCCAGGGACTAGCGGAGGTCGGGCTCTACGAGCAGTACTTC	CASSQGLAEVGLYEQYF
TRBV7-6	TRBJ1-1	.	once	TGTGCCAGCAGCCCAACGGGGGTACCTGAAGCTTTCTTT	CASSPTGVPEAFF
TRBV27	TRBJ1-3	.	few	TGTGCCAGCTCTTCCCGGCCTTTGGGCTCCGGAAACACCATATATTTT	CASSSRPLGSGNTIYF
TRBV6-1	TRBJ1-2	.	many	TGTGCCAGCAGGATTACCGGGCCGTTATATGGCTACACCTTC	CASRITGPLYGYTF
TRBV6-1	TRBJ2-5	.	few	TGTGCCAGCAGGGGGGGCGCGTCGGTGAAAGAGACCCAGTACTTC	CASRGGASVKETQYF
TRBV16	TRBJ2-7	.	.	TGTGCCAGCAGCCAATATCTAGACCGGTCCTACGAGCAGTACTTC	CASSQYLDRSYEQYF
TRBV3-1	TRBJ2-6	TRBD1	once	TGTGCCAGCAGCCAAGTGACAGGGGGCGCCCTCTCTGGGGCCAACGTCCTGACTTTC	CASSQVTGGALSGANVLTF
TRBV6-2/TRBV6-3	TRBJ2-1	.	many	TGTGCCAGCAGTTCACAGGGTCTTGAGCAGTTCTTC	CASSSQGLEQFF
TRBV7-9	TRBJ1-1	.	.	TGTGCCAGCACCCCCCTAGGGGGCACTGAAGCTTTCTTT	CASTPLGGTEAFF